The 10 T cell receptor beta chains below were found in one sample sequenced in a study of circulating CD8 cells and anti-PD-1 response in melanoma. Live CD3+CD8+TCRalphabeta+ cells were sorted into four subsets by PD-1 and/or TIGIT. The QIAseq Immune Repertoire TCR panel built the libraries from roughly 15 ng of total RNA. MiXCR, applied by TCRdb to the reads, yields one record per CDR3 protein. The data show fewer than 550 distinct CDR3 sequences, with 7% to 8.5% seen just once and under 40% held by the top ten. Material: CD8+ T cells from PBMCs, obtained at baseline or after one month of anti-PD-1 therapy (not recorded which). The receptors come from a human donor with melanoma.

This clonotype is labeled as medium-sized (0.01 to 0.1%). This chain links TRBV20-1 with TRBJ1-2; unclear D gene. The CDR3 has 13 amino acids. The germline V gene encodes CDR1 DFQATT and CDR2 SNEGSKA (reference sequence). Trimming left V 6 bases short and J 3 bases short, with 14 bases between. CDR3 residues: CSATHDTDYGYTF. The CDR3 coding sequence is TGCAGTGCAACTCATGACACCGACTATGGCTACACCTTC.

By frequency in the sample, this clonotype is medium-sized. Sequence at one end of the junction differs from germline and may be a read error. The chain carries TRBV20-1 and TRBJ2-1; TRBD2 aligns across 10 bases. The length of the CDR3 is 15 residues. Germline V gives CDR1 DFQATT, CDR2 SNEGSKA (reference sequence). For the CDR3, the DNA is TGCAGTGCTCGATCACTAGCGGGGAAGCCCGGTGAGCAGCTCTTC. Its protein product is CSARSLAGKPGEQLF.

Within the sample, this clonotype is large (0.1 to 1%). V gene TRBV27 combines with J gene TRBJ2-3; D is tentatively TRBD1 or TRBD2 (5 bases each). Germline V CDR1 and CDR2: MNHEY, SMNVEV (reference sequence). The CDR3 extends over 18 amino acids. The V end lost 8 bases, the J end lost 0 bases, and 24 bases lay between the germline ends. The CDR3 DNA follows: TGTGCCAGCCAAGGGGTGCTAGCTACCAAGGGGAGCACAGATACGCAGTATTTT. It translates to CASQGVLATKGSTDTQYF.

This chain uses TRBV24-1 with TRBJ2-2, with D possibly being TRBD1 (6 bases). CDR3 size: 19 residues. The V and J ends lost 4 bases and 0 bases respectively, with 20 bases between them. Germline V lookup: CDR1 KGHDR, CDR2 SFDVKD. Written as DNA, the CDR3 is TGTGCCACCAGTGACCCGAGTGCAGGGGTCCTACCGAACACCGGGGAGCTGTTTTTT. Residues: CATSDPSAGVLPNTGELFF.

Regarding this clonotype: Germline is not matched at one junction end, which may reflect a read error. The chain employs TRBV28 and TRBJ2-7, with 7 bases identical to TRBD2. Germline V CDR1 and CDR2: MDHEN, SYDVKM. The CDR3 loop spans 15 amino acids. The CDR3 loop is CASSLLGGPLYERDF. The CDR3 nucleotides read TGTGCCAGCAGTTTATTGGGAGGGCCCCTATACGAGCGGGACTTC.

By frequency in the sample, this clonotype is large. This rearrangement joins TRBV18 to TRBJ2-1; tentative D call: TRBD2 (5 bases). Germline V gene data show CDR1 as KGHSH and CDR2 as LQKENI. V dropped 6 bases and J dropped 4 bases, with 13 bases sitting between them. The CDR3 contains 14 residues. The CDR3 is CASSWTGYYNEQFF. As DNA, the CDR3 is TGTGCCAGCTCGTGGACGGGGTATTACAATGAGCAGTTCTTC.

In this sample, this clonotype is medium-sized. The chain joins TRBV20-1 to TRBJ1-6, with D hard to call. CDR3 size: 18 residues. Between the trimmed V and J ends, which lost 0 bases and 0 bases, there was a span of 15 bases. Germline CDR1 DFQATT, CDR2 SNEGSKA (reference sequence). DNA for the CDR3: TGCAGTGCTAGAGACGATAGTGAAGTGAGCTCCTATAATTCACCCCTCCACTTT. This codes for CSARDDSEVSSYNSPLHF.

This clonotype is categorized as large (0.1 to 1%). The gene calls are TRBV12-3 or TRBV12-4 and TRBJ2-7; 9 nucleotides match TRBD1. The V segment lost 6 bases and the J segment 7 bases; nucleotides outside the gene matches: 10. The CDR3 contains 14 residues. The CDR3 protein is CASSLTGGWWEQYF. The CDR3 nucleotides are TGTGCCAGCAGCTTGACAGGGGGTTGGTGGGAGCAGTACTTC.

This clonotype is judged medium-sized (0.01 to 0.1%). The chain carries TRBV24-1 and TRBJ2-1; D might be TRBD1 (6 bases). Germline CDR1 is KGHDR and CDR2 is SFDVKD. There are 15 residues in the CDR3. The germline V and J ends were trimmed by 5 bases and 1 base, with 11 bases remaining between them. The chain's CDR3 is CATSGGTTSYNEQFF. The CDR3 DNA reads as TGTGCCACCAGTGGGGGGACAACTTCCTACAATGAGCAGTTCTTC.

In this sample, this clonotype is large. The chain couples TRBV28 to TRBJ2-7; D perhaps matches TRBD1 (6 bases). This CDR3 region has 18 residues. Trimming stripped 3 bases from V and 6 bases from J, with 27 bases between. CDR1 MDHEN and CDR2 SYDVKM come from the germline V gene. The CDR3 nucleotides read TGTGCCAGCAGTTTCGGACAGTTAGATAGCGCGGCTAGAGTCGAGCAGTACTTC. Protein sequence: CASSFGQLDSAARVEQYF.